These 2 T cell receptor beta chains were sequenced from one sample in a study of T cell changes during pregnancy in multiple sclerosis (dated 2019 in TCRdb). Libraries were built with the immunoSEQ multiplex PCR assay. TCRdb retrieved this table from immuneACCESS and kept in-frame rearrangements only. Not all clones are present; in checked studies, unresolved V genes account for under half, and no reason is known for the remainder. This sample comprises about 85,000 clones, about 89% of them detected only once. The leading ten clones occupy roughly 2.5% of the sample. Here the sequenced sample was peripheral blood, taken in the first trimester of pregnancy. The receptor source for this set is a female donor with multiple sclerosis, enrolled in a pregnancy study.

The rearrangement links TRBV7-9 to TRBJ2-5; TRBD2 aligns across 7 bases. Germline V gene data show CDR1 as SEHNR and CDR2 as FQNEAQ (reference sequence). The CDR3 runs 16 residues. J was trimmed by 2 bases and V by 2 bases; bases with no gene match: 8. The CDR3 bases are TGTGCCAGCAGCTTACACCTTCTAGCGGCACAAGAGACCCAGTACTTC. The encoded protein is CASSLHLLAAQETQYF.

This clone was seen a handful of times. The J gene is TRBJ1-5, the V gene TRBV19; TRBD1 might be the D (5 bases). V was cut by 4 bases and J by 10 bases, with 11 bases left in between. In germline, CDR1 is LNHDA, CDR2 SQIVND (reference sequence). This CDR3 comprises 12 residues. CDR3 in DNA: TGTGCCAGTAGTAAAGGGGCACTCCCCCAGCATTTT. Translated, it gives CASSKGALPQHF. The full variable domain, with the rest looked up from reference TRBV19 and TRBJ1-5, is DGGITQSPKYLFRKEGQNVTLSCEQNLNHDAMYWYRQDPGQGLRLIYYSQIVNDFQKGDIAEGYSVSREKKESFPLTVTSAQKNPTAFYLCASSKGALPQHFGDGTRLSIL.